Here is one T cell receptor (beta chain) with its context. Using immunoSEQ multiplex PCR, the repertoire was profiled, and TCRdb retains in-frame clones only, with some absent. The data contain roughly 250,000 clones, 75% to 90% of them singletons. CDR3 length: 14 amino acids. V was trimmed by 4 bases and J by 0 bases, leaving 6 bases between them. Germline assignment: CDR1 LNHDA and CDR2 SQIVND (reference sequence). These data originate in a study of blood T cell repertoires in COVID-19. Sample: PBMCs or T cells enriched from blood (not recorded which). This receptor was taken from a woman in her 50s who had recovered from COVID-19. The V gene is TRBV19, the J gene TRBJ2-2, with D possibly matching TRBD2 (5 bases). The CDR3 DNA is TGTGCCAGTAGTACGGGATCGAACACCGGGGAGCTGTTTTTT. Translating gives CASSTGSNTGELFF.